These T cell receptor beta chains were read from a single sample in a study of shared clonotypes between healthy human individuals. Repertoires were generated with immunoSEQ multiplex PCR, while TCRdb's copy carries only in-frame clones and drops some. The sample has hundreds of thousands of clones, around 93% seen once. Source material: naive CD8+ T cells sorted from blood. The receptors stem from a man aged 25-40 years in good health. Both conserved end residues are part of each CDR3. The order of the fields is V gene, D gene, clone size, J gene, CDR3 length, CDR3 DNA, CDR3 protein. A D gene is named only where the DNA matches it firmly. Clone size, where shown, is once, few, many, or a class for clones that have expanded.

V: TRBV11-2; D: NA; size: NA; J: TRBJ1-3; length: 15; DNA: TGTGCCAGCAGCTTATATACCATCTCTGGAAACACCATATATTTT; CDR3: CASSLYTISGNTIYF
V: TRBV4-1; D: NA; size: NA; J: TRBJ1-1; length: 11; DNA: TGCGCCAGCAGCCAAGATAGCCAAGCTTTCTTT; CDR3: CASSQDSQAFF
V: TRBV7-8; D: TRBD1; size: NA; J: TRBJ1-5; length: 14; DNA: TGTGCCAGCAGCTTGGGACAGGGGAATCAGCCCCAGCATTTT; CDR3: CASSLGQGNQPQHF
V: TRBV7-2; D: TRBD2; size: NA; J: TRBJ2-1; length: 17; DNA: TGTGCCAGCAGCCACGGGACTAGCGGGAGCTCCTACAATGAGCAGTTCTTC; CDR3: CASSHGTSGSSYNEQFF
V: TRBV10-2; D: NA; size: NA; J: TRBJ2-5; length: 20; DNA: TGCGCCACCTCTATCGACATTCACGTGCCGGTACCCCAGGGTCAAGTGACCCAGTACTTC; CDR3: CATSIDIHVPVPQGQVTQYF
V: TRBV11-3; D: NA; size: NA; J: TRBJ1-5; length: 16; DNA: TGTGCCAGCAGCCTCCCGGGGCAGAATAGCAATCAGCCCCAGCATTTT; CDR3: CASSLPGQNSNQPQHF
V: TRBV29-1; D: NA; size: NA; J: TRBJ1-3; length: 12; DNA: TGCAGCGTTGGGGGGATTCGAAACACCATATATTTT; CDR3: CSVGGIRNTIYF
V: TRBV4-1; D: NA; size: few; J: TRBJ1-5; length: 15; DNA: TGCGCCAGCAGCCAATTACAGGGATCGAATCAGCCCCAGCATTTT; CDR3: CASSQLQGSNQPQHF
V: TRBV18; D: TRBD1; size: NA; J: TRBJ2-1; length: 16; DNA: TGTGCCAGCTCACCCGGACAGGGGGCGTTATCGGATGAGCAGTTCTTC; CDR3: CASSPGQGALSDEQFF
V: TRBV9; D: TRBD2; size: NA; J: TRBJ2-1; length: 18; DNA: TGTGCCAGCAGCGTAGGGACTAGCGGGAGGACAAACTACAATGAGCAGTTCTTC; CDR3: CASSVGTSGRTNYNEQFF
V: TRBV5-1; D: NA; size: NA; J: TRBJ1-1; length: 14; DNA: TGCGCCAGCAGCCCCAACCCGGGGCAGGGAGAAGCTTTCTTT; CDR3: CASSPNPGQGEAFF
V: TRBV28; D: NA; size: NA; J: TRBJ2-3; length: 16; DNA: TGTGCCAGCAGTTTAACCGGGGGAGCTAGCCCAGATACGCAGTATTTT; CDR3: CASSLTGGASPDTQYF
V: TRBV13; D: NA; size: NA; J: TRBJ1-4; length: 15; DNA: TGTGCCAGCAGCCGAGCCGGGACTGGTAATGAAAAACTGTTTTTT; CDR3: CASSRAGTGNEKLFF
V: TRBV4-3; D: TRBD2; size: NA; J: TRBJ2-7; length: 15; DNA: TGCGCCAGCAGCCACGGAACTAGCGGGAGTTACGAGCAGTACTTC; CDR3: CASSHGTSGSYEQYF
V: TRBV18; D: TRBD1; size: NA; J: TRBJ1-5; length: 16; DNA: TGTGCCAGCTCGTCGCAGGGGGCGCTTAGCAATCAGCCCCAGCATTTT; CDR3: CASSSQGALSNQPQHF
V: TRBV5-1; D: TRBD1; size: NA; J: TRBJ1-1; length: 15; DNA: TGCGCCAGCAGCTTGGGGGACAGTTTGAACACTGAAGCTTTCTTT; CDR3: CASSLGDSLNTEAFF
V: TRBV7-9; D: NA; size: NA; J: TRBJ2-5; length: 17; DNA: TGTGCCAGCAGCTCTACCGGTCCGGCAGGGAACCAAGAGACCCAGTACTTC; CDR3: CASSSTGPAGNQETQYF
V: TRBV25-1; D: NA; size: NA; J: TRBJ2-3; length: 14; DNA: TGTGCCAGCAGCAGGGGCCGGGGCACAGATACGCAGTATTTT; CDR3: CASSRGRGTDTQYF
V: TRBV4-1; D: NA; size: NA; J: TRBJ2-2; length: 15; DNA: TGCGCCAGCAGCCCACCCCAGACGGGCACCGGGGAGCTGTTTTTT; CDR3: CASSPPQTGTGELFF
V: TRBV5-6; D: NA; size: NA; J: TRBJ2-1; length: 13; DNA: TGTGCCAGCAGCTCGGACCAGTACAATGAGCAGTTCTTC; CDR3: CASSSDQYNEQFF
V: TRBV11-2; D: TRBD2; size: NA; J: TRBJ2-1; length: 15; DNA: TGTGCCAGCAGCACCTCCTCGGGGGGTGAACGTGAGCAGTTCTTC; CDR3: CASSTSSGGEREQFF
V: TRBV28; D: NA; size: NA; J: TRBJ2-1; length: 16; DNA: TGTGCCAGCAGTTACCCCCGGGACCAAGAAGGCAATGAGCAGTTCTTC; CDR3: CASSYPRDQEGNEQFF
V: TRBV2; D: NA; size: NA; J: TRBJ1-5; length: 15; DNA: TGTGCCAGCAGTGAATTTGGTGGGGGCGGACAGCCCCAGCATTTT; CDR3: CASSEFGGGGQPQHF
V: TRBV5-6; D: NA; size: NA; J: TRBJ1-5; length: 14; DNA: TGTGCCAGCAGCTTGGTCGGCAACAATCAGCCCCAGCATTTT; CDR3: CASSLVGNNQPQHF
V: TRBV5-1; D: NA; size: NA; J: TRBJ2-1; length: 11; DNA: TGCGCCAGCAGCTTGTACGATGAGCAGTTCTTC; CDR3: CASSLYDEQFF
V: TRBV2; D: TRBD2; size: NA; J: TRBJ2-1; length: 15; DNA: TGTGCCAGCAGTGACTGGACTAGCTCCTACAATGAGCAGTTCTTC; CDR3: CASSDWTSSYNEQFF
V: TRBV4-1; D: TRBD1; size: NA; J: TRBJ1-2; length: 17; DNA: TGCGCCAGCAGCCCACTTGGGACAGGGGGCTACGAGAATGGCTACACCTTC; CDR3: CASSPLGTGGYENGYTF
V: TRBV28; D: TRBD2; size: NA; J: TRBJ2-7; length: 14; DNA: TGTGCCAGCAGAAAACTAGCGGGAGCCTACGAGCAGTACTTC; CDR3: CASRKLAGAYEQYF
V: TRBV12-2; D: NA; size: NA; J: TRBJ2-1; length: 17; DNA: TGTGCAAGTCGCTCCCGTCCCCCTAGCGGCTCCTACAATGAGCAGTTCTTC; CDR3: CASRSRPPSGSYNEQFF
V: TRBV5-4; D: TRBD2; size: once; J: TRBJ2-1; length: 17; DNA: TGTGCCAGCAGCTTGGGGACTAGCGGGCACCCCTCCGGTGAGCAGTTCTTC; CDR3: CASSLGTSGHPSGEQFF
V: TRBV30; D: TRBD1; size: once; J: TRBJ1-1; length: 16; DNA: TGTGCCTGGATCCCCCGGGGGGGGACAGCGAACACTGAAGCTTTCTTT; CDR3: CAWIPRGGTANTEAFF
V: TRBV28; D: NA; size: NA; J: TRBJ2-3; length: 11; DNA: TGTGCCAGCAGTTTTGCGTATACGCAGTATTTT; CDR3: CASSFAYTQYF
V: TRBV18; D: NA; size: NA; J: TRBJ1-3; length: 19; DNA: TGTGCCAGCTCACCACGGGTCGGACGGACCTCCCGGGGTGGAAACACCATATATTTT; CDR3: CASSPRVGRTSRGGNTIYF
V: TRBV5-5; D: NA; size: NA; J: TRBJ2-7; length: 15; DNA: TGTGCCAGCAGCTTGGCCGACACGGTATTCTACGAGCAGTACTTC; CDR3: CASSLADTVFYEQYF
V: TRBV18; D: NA; size: NA; J: TRBJ1-1; length: 15; DNA: TGTGCCAGCTCAGACGTACACAATTGGGACACTGAAGCTTTCTTT; CDR3: CASSDVHNWDTEAFF
V: TRBV4-1; D: NA; size: once; J: TRBJ1-4; length: 16; DNA: TGCGCCAGCAGCCAAGAATATGGCCAGATAAATGAAAAACTGTTTTTT; CDR3: CASSQEYGQINEKLFF
V: TRBV7-3; D: NA; size: NA; J: TRBJ2-3; length: 18; DNA: TGTGCCAGCAGCCCAGGCTGGCAGGGAGGGGGCAGCACAGATACGCAGTATTTT; CDR3: CASSPGWQGGGSTDTQYF
V: TRBV19; D: NA; size: once; J: TRBJ1-4; length: 14; DNA: TGTGCCAGTATTGGGCAGGGGTTCGGCGAAAAACTGTTTTTT; CDR3: CASIGQGFGEKLFF
V: TRBV5-1; D: NA; size: NA; J: TRBJ2-7; length: 16; DNA: TGCGCCAGCAGACTCACAGACCACCTAAGCACCTACGAGCAGTACTTC; CDR3: CASRLTDHLSTYEQYF
V: TRBV7-8; D: TRBD1; size: few; J: TRBJ2-7; length: 15; DNA: TGTGCCAGCAGCTTACCAGGACAGGGCGGCTACGAGCAGTACTTC; CDR3: CASSLPGQGGYEQYF
V: TRBV7-9; D: NA; size: NA; J: TRBJ1-4; length: 15; DNA: TGTGCCAGCAGCTTGGCCCAGGGCCCGGATGAAAAACTGTTTTTT; CDR3: CASSLAQGPDEKLFF
V: TRBV5-1; D: NA; size: NA; J: TRBJ1-3; length: 15; DNA: TGCGCCAGCAGCTTGGAGGTCTTCTCTGGAAACACCATATATTTT; CDR3: CASSLEVFSGNTIYF
V: TRBV13; D: NA; size: NA; J: TRBJ1-2; length: 13; DNA: TGTGCCAGCAGCTTAGGGGTTGTGGTGGGCTACACCTTC; CDR3: CASSLGVVVGYTF
V: TRBV29-1; D: NA; size: NA; J: TRBJ2-7; length: 12; DNA: TGCAGCGTTGAGTCGAACTCCTACGAGCAGTACTTC; CDR3: CSVESNSYEQYF
V: TRBV20-1; D: NA; size: NA; J: TRBJ2-1; length: 11; DNA: TGCAGTGCTAGAGCCGGCAGTGAGCAGTTCTTC; CDR3: CSARAGSEQFF
V: TRBV7-9; D: NA; size: NA; J: TRBJ2-7; length: 14; DNA: TGTGCCAGCAGCCCCGTAATGGCCTCCTACGAGCAGTACTTC; CDR3: CASSPVMASYEQYF
V: TRBV6-5; D: NA; size: once; J: TRBJ2-5; length: 14; DNA: TGTGCCAGCACGGAGGGCAGCGGTCAAGAGACCCAGTACTTC; CDR3: CASTEGSGQETQYF
V: TRBV7-9; D: TRBD2; size: NA; J: TRBJ2-2; length: 15; DNA: TGTGCCAGCAGCCCCCGAGCGGGAGCGGTCGGGGAGCTGTTTTTT; CDR3: CASSPRAGAVGELFF
V: TRBV27; D: TRBD2; size: NA; J: TRBJ2-1; length: 15; DNA: TGTGCCAGCATCATGGGGGGACTAGGGTCGGGTGAGCAGTTCTTC; CDR3: CASIMGGLGSGEQFF
V: TRBV25-1; D: NA; size: NA; J: TRBJ1-1; length: 16; DNA: TGTGCCAGCAGTGAATTTGGATCGGGTTTGAACACTGAAGCTTTCTTT; CDR3: CASSEFGSGLNTEAFF
V: TRBV7-6; D: TRBD2; size: NA; J: TRBJ2-2; length: 15; DNA: TGTGCCAGCAGCTTAGAGGTAGCGGGGACCGGGGAGCTGTTTTTT; CDR3: CASSLEVAGTGELFF
V: TRBV7-6; D: TRBD2; size: once; J: TRBJ2-1; length: 14; DNA: TGTGCCAGCAGCGGGCCCGGGGGGGCGAATGAGCAGTTCTTC; CDR3: CASSGPGGANEQFF
V: TRBV18; D: NA; size: NA; J: TRBJ2-5; length: 16; DNA: TGTGCCAGCTCACCACTAGAGGCTCTTGTACAAGAGACCCAGTACTTC; CDR3: CASSPLEALVQETQYF
V: TRBV11-1; D: TRBD2; size: NA; J: TRBJ2-5; length: 16; DNA: TGTGCCAGCAGCCCCCCTCAGCGGGAGTCCCAAGAGACCCAGTACTTC; CDR3: CASSPPQRESQETQYF
V: TRBV19; D: NA; size: NA; J: TRBJ1-1; length: 15; DNA: TGTGCCAGTAGTATTGGCGCCGGTGGAAACACTGAAGCTTTCTTT; CDR3: CASSIGAGGNTEAFF
V: TRBV28; D: NA; size: NA; J: TRBJ2-5; length: 13; DNA: TGTGCCAGCAGTGGCCTTGGGGACGGGACCCAGTACTTC; CDR3: CASSGLGDGTQYF
V: TRBV27; D: NA; size: NA; J: TRBJ2-6; length: 15; DNA: TGTGCCAGCAGTTTTTATTCCTCTGGGGCCAACGTCCTGACTTTC; CDR3: CASSFYSSGANVLTF
V: TRBV11-3; D: NA; size: NA; J: TRBJ2-1; length: 16; DNA: TGTGCCAGCAGCTTAAGCTCAGGGACGCCCGTGAATGAGCAGTTCTTC; CDR3: CASSLSSGTPVNEQFF
V: TRBV27; D: NA; size: NA; J: TRBJ2-7; length: 15; DNA: TGTGCCAGCAGTTTATCCGGAGTTGGGTCCTACGAGCAGTACTTC; CDR3: CASSLSGVGSYEQYF
V: TRBV6-5; D: NA; size: NA; J: TRBJ2-5; length: 13; DNA: TGTGCCAGCAGTTACTCTAACCAAGAGACCCAGTACTTC; CDR3: CASSYSNQETQYF